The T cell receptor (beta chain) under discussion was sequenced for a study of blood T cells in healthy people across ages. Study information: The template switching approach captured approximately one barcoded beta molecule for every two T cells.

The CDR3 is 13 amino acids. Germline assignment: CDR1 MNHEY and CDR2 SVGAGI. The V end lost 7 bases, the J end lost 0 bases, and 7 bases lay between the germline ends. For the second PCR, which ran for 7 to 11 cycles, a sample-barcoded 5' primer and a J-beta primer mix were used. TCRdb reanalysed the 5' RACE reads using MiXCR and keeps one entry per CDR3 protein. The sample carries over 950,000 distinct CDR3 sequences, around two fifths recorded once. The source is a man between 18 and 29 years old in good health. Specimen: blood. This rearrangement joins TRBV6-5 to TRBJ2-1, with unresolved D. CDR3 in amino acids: CASTKSSYNEQFF. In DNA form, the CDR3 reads TGTGCCAGCACCAAGAGCTCCTACAATGAGCAGTTCTTC.